Below, 26 T cell receptor beta chains from the same sample are listed, as sequenced in a study of CD8+ T cells in alopecia areata. RNA was extracted and reverse transcribed into cDNA as the sequencing template. Generated by immunoSEQ multiplex PCR, the TCRdb table keeps only in-frame clones and is missing some. The repertoire holds over 95,000 clones, with roughly two fifths as singletons. Sequenced input: CD4+ T cells sorted from blood. The receptors here all came from a human donor with alopecia areata.

V is TRBV28 and J is TRBJ2-7, with D perhaps being TRBD1 or TRBD2 (6 bases each). Trimming removed 2 bases from V and 3 bases from J, with 26 bases in between. This CDR3 has 19 amino acids. Per the germline V gene, CDR1 is MDHEN and CDR2 is SYDVKM. The CDR3 DNA is TGTGCCAGCAGTTTAGTTGGTCCGGGAATGCGGGACACTTACTACGAGCAGTACTTC. Its protein is CASSLVGPGMRDTYYEQYF.

This rearrangement joins TRBV6-1 to TRBJ2-7; the D call may be TRBD1 or TRBD2 (5 bases each). CDR3 length: 13 amino acids. CDR1 is MNHNS and CDR2 is SASEGT in the germline V gene. The germline V and J ends were trimmed by 1 base and 3 bases, with 7 bases remaining between them. Written as DNA, the CDR3 is TGTGCCAGCAGTGAAGGGGGGAACTACGAGCAGTACTTC. This codes for CASSEGGNYEQYF.

This chain links TRBV19 with TRBJ1-6, with a tentative D call TRBD1 (5 bases). Trimming stripped 2 bases from V and 8 bases from J, with 10 bases between. The CDR3 sequence is 14 residues long. Germline assignment: CDR1 LNHDA and CDR2 SQIVND (reference sequence). The DNA for the CDR3 is TGTGCCAGTAGTATATCCGAGACAGATTCACCCCTCCACTTT. This codes for CASSISETDSPLHF.

This chain joins TRBV2 and TRBJ1-1; no reliable D call. V was cut by 7 bases and J by 0 bases, with 6 bases left in between. Per the germline V gene, CDR1 is SNHLY and CDR2 is FYNNEI. This CDR3 has 12 residues. This CDR3 is CASKYMNTEAFF. The CDR3 bases are TGTGCCAGCAAGTACATGAACACTGAAGCTTTCTTT.

There are a few counts of this clone. The chain is built from TRBV5-1 and TRBJ2-5, with a weak D call TRBD1 (5 bases). CDR1 is SGHRS, CDR2 YFSETQ, per germline. Trimming shortened V by 5 bases and J by 3 bases, and 17 bases separated the two germline ends. This CDR3 contains 15 residues. The CDR3 region has the DNA TGCGCCAGCAGGTCCGGTACCCCAGGGAAAGAGACCCAGTACTTC. As protein: CASRSGTPGKETQYF.

V and J are TRBV6-6 and TRBJ1-4; D unclear. Trimming took off 4 bases at V and 7 bases at J, with 7 bases between the two ends. CDR3 size: 12 residues. Germline CDR1 reads MNHNY; CDR2 reads SVGAGI (reference sequence). As DNA, the CDR3 is TGTGCCAGCAGTTGGTCTCTTGAAAAACTGTTTTTT. Amino acids: CASSWSLEKLFF.

This clone occurred once. The J gene is TRBJ2-5, the V gene TRBV7-2; TRBD1 matches 7 bases. Unmatched junction bases numbered 8, after V lost 5 bases and J lost 2 bases. Germline CDR1 is SGHTA and CDR2 is FQGNSA. The CDR3 totals 15 residues. This CDR3 reads CASSDHRGPQETQYF. CDR3 nucleotides: TGTGCCAGCAGCGACCACAGGGGCCCTCAAGAGACCCAGTACTTC.

This sequence joins TRBV18 and TRBJ2-5; D is undetermined. Trimming removed 4 bases from V and 5 bases from J, with 14 bases in between. Germline CDR1 reads KGHSH; CDR2 reads LQKENI. CDR3 size: 14 residues. The CDR3 sequence: CASSLNSGRETQYF. The CDR3 DNA reads TGTGCCAGCTCACTAAACTCGGGCCGGGAGACCCAGTACTTC.

The chain employs TRBV7-6 and TRBJ2-7, with 8 bases identical to TRBD2. Germline values: CDR1 SGHVS, CDR2 FNYEAQ. The V and J ends lost 6 bases and 5 bases, in that order; junction bases with no gene match: 6. The CDR3 length is 13 residues. The CDR3 loop reads CASRTSELDEQYF. The CDR3 bases are TGTGCCAGCAGGACTAGCGAACTAGACGAGCAGTACTTC.

The chain combines TRBV27 with TRBJ2-7; tentative D call: TRBD2 (6 bases). CDR1 and CDR2 from the germline V gene are MNHEY and SMNVEV (reference sequence). V was trimmed by 2 bases and J by 4 bases, leaving 15 bases between them. CDR3 length: 15 amino acids. The CDR3 region has the DNA TGTGCCAGCAGTTTAGTGGCGGGGCGAGGTTACGAGCAGTACTTC. Protein product: CASSLVAGRGYEQYF.

The V call is TRBV5-1, the J call TRBJ2-3; the D is unclear. This CDR3 has 15 amino acids. The germline V gene encodes CDR1 SGHRS and CDR2 YFSETQ. Trimming took 4 bases from V and 0 from J, leaving 12 bases between them. As DNA, the CDR3 is TGCGCCAGCAGCCTGGCGGACCGAAGCACAGATACGCAGTATTTT. Its protein is CASSLADRSTDTQYF.

The rearrangement uses TRBV29-1 and TRBJ2-1, with 13 bases that match TRBD2. The J segment lost 5 bases and the V segment lost 7 bases, leaving 2 bases of the junction unmatched. The CDR3 extends over 13 amino acids. Germline V CDR1 and CDR2: SQVTM, ANQGSEA. CDR3 region: CSAGLAGDNEQFF. CDR3 coding DNA: TGCAGCGCCGGACTAGCGGGAGACAATGAGCAGTTCTTC.

The CDR3 here is CASSSRQGDYEQYF. DNA of the CDR3: TGCGCCAGCAGCTCACGACAGGGGGACTACGAGCAGTACTTC. The chain couples TRBV5-1 to TRBJ2-7; 9 positions match TRBD1. The J segment lost 3 bases and the V segment lost 3 bases, leaving 4 bases of the junction unmatched. This CDR3 comprises 14 residues. Germline CDR1 SGHRS, CDR2 YFSETQ. Drawing the rest from reference TRBV5-1 and TRBJ2-7, the complete variable domain is KAGVTQTPRYLIKTRGQQVTLSCSPISGHRSVSWYQQTPGQGLQFLFEYFSETQRNKGNFPGRFSGRQFSNSRSEMNVSTLELGDSALYLCASSSRQGDYEQYFGPGTRLTVT.

This clone appeared a few times. This chain uses TRBV29-1 with TRBJ2-7; possible D gene TRBD1, 5 bases. Germline V CDR1 and CDR2: SQVTM, ANQGSEA. The CDR3 is 13 amino acids. V lost 2 bases and J lost 4, with 12 bases in between. The CDR3 loop reads CSVEWRQGYEQYF. In DNA form, the CDR3 reads TGCAGCGTTGAATGGCGGCAGGGTTACGAGCAGTACTTC.

The J gene is TRBJ1-4, the V gene TRBV29-1, with 9 bases fitting TRBD1. With 6 bases clipped from V and 5 bases from J, the junction kept 7 bases outside the gene matches. The CDR3 runs 14 residues. Germline-derived CDR1 and CDR2 are SQVTM and ANQGSEA. The DNA for the CDR3 is TGCAGCGTGCTGAGACAGGGGGGAAATGAAAAACTGTTTTTT. Translation: CSVLRQGGNEKLFF. Based on the CDR3 plus reference TRBV29-1 and TRBJ1-4, the full variable domain is SAVISQKPSRDICQRGTSLTIQCQVDSQVTMMFWYRQQPGQSLTLIATANQGSEATYESGFVIDKFPISRPNLTFSTLTVSNMSPEDSSIYLCSVLRQGGNEKLFFGSGTQLSVL.

This chain uses TRBV23-1 with TRBJ1-1; weak D call: TRBD1 (6 bases). TRBV23-1 is designated an ORF whose function remains uncertain. Deletions cut 2 bases from V and 1 base from J, with 11 bases between. CDR3 length: 15 amino acids. In DNA form, the CDR3 reads TGCGCCAGCAGTCAACACAGGGTGGCGAACACTGAAGCTTTCTTT. Amino acid sequence: CASSQHRVANTEAFF.

This clone was seen more than once but under ten times. The rearrangement links TRBV29-1 to TRBJ2-5, with a weak D call TRBD2 (7 bases). V lost 8 bases to trimming and J lost 7 bases, with 26 bases between them. CDR1 is SQVTM, CDR2 ANQGSEA, per germline. The length of the CDR3 is 15 residues. The CDR3 here is CSIREGGVRQGTQYF. Written as DNA, the CDR3 is TGCAGCATTCGAGAGGGGGGGGTCCGCCAGGGGACCCAGTACTTC.

The rearrangement uses TRBV29-1 and TRBJ1-1, with D perhaps TRBD1 (5 bases). The CDR3 is made up of 13 amino acids. The germline V and J ends were trimmed by 1 base and 0 bases, with 6 bases remaining between them. The germline V gene encodes CDR1 SQVTM and CDR2 ANQGSEA. The CDR3 coding sequence is TGCAGCGTTGAAGGCAGGGTGAACACTGAAGCTTTCTTT. Translation: CSVEGRVNTEAFF.

This clone was picked up many times. This CDR3 is CASSDYRGSNQPQHF. The CDR3 coding sequence is TGTGCCAGCAGTGACTACAGGGGCAGCAATCAGCCCCAGCATTTT. The rearrangement joins TRBV6-1 to TRBJ1-5; TRBD1 agrees at 7 bases. CDR3 length: 15 residues. The germline V gene encodes CDR1 MNHNS and CDR2 SASEGT. Losses at the gene ends were 3 bases for V and 1 base for J; bases not matched to a gene: 3.

The chain carries TRBV29-1 and TRBJ2-6; D not certain. The CDR3 loop spans 16 amino acids. CDR1 is SQVTM, CDR2 ANQGSEA, per germline. V was cut by 6 bases and J by 1 base, with 16 bases left in between. The CDR3 reads CSVAGPALSGANVLTF. CDR3 DNA sequence: TGCAGCGTAGCAGGCCCTGCCCTGTCTGGGGCCAACGTCCTGACTTTC.

This clone has just a few counts. The chain employs TRBV4-2 and TRBJ2-3, with a tentative D call TRBD2 (6 bases). The ends were cut back, 4 bases at V and 9 bases at J, with 23 bases in the middle. CDR1 and CDR2 (germline): LGHNA, YNFKEQ. CDR3 length equals 16 residues. The CDR3 sequence is CASSRIRDFTFDTQYF. CDR3 DNA: TGTGCCAGCAGCCGGATCCGGGACTTTACGTTTGACACGCAGTATTTT.

The V gene is TRBV9, the J gene TRBJ2-4; 11 nucleotides align to TRBD2. The V gene end was trimmed by 4 bases and the J gene end by 7 bases; junction bases not matched to a gene: 10. In germline, CDR1 is SGDLS, CDR2 YYNGEE. The length of the CDR3 is 16 residues. Here the CDR3 reads CASSNQPLAGVNIQYF. The CDR3 DNA sequence: TGTGCCAGCAGCAACCAGCCACTAGCGGGGGTCAACATTCAGTACTTC.

The CDR3 spells CAWSVRLTRGSYNEQFF. The CDR3 DNA sequence: TGTGCCTGGAGTGTACGACTCACGCGGGGGTCCTACAATGAGCAGTTCTTC. This sequence joins TRBV30 and TRBJ2-1, with 7 bases fitting TRBD2. From germline, CDR1 is GTSNPN and CDR2 SVGIG (reference sequence). V was clipped by 0 bases and J by 1 base; unmatched bases: 9. The CDR3 has 17 amino acids.

J is TRBJ2-3 and V is TRBV11-3, with D tentatively TRBD2 (6 bases). Germline CDR1 is SGHNT and CDR2 is YENEEA. V lost 4 bases and J 5 bases, leaving 13 bases between the germline ends. The CDR3 spans 14 residues. CDR3: CASSSTRLGDTQYF. The CDR3 region has the DNA TGTGCCAGCAGCTCGACTAGATTGGGAGATACGCAGTATTTT.

The genes are TRBV7-9 and TRBJ2-3; D possibly corresponds to TRBD2 (6 bases). The CDR3 extends over 15 amino acids. Trimming removed 2 bases at V and 3 bases at J, with 12 bases between. Per the germline V gene, CDR1 is SEHNR and CDR2 is FQNEAQ (reference sequence). CDR3 DNA sequence: TGTGCCAGCAGCTTAAGGAAGCGGGCGACAGATACGCAGTATTTT. It encodes CASSLRKRATDTQYF.

V usage is TRBV6-5 and J usage is TRBJ2-6; D not resolved. This CDR3 region has 12 residues. V shed 6 bases and J shed 4 bases, with 4 bases lying between them. Germline V gene lookup returns CDR1 MNHEY and CDR2 SVGAGI. As DNA, the CDR3 is TGTGCCAGCAGGACCGGGGCCAACGTCCTGACTTTC. Translation: CASRTGANVLTF.